A few counts support the clone carrying this TCR beta chain. This entry belongs to a study of blood T cell repertoires in COVID-19. Looking at the study overall: Acute and convalescent COVID-19 specimens originated in the United States, Italy and Spain. The analysed material was cDNA or gDNA that came from T cells, B-cell-depleted T cells, or PBMCs.

In the study's own analysis: Researchers report that nucleated cell counts were estimated from reference gene primer amplification. Profiling relied on immunoSEQ multiplex PCR, and the TCRdb table lists in-frame clones only, not all of them. The DNA gave D and trimming, while V, J and clone size come from that table. The sample has about 47,000 clones, around 90% seen once. The CDR3 runs 15 residues. The germline V gene encodes CDR1 SGHDN and CDR2 FVKESK. V dropped 4 bases and J dropped 3; count of bases not matched to a gene: 2. The receptor comes from a human donor with active COVID-19. The donor label of this sample is uncertain. Input material: peripheral blood. J is TRBJ2-2 and V is TRBV14, with 10 bases that match TRBD2. The CDR3 region is CASSRTSGYTGELFF. In DNA form, the CDR3 reads TGTGCCAGCAGCCGGACTAGCGGATACACCGGGGAGCTGTTTTTT. Supplemented by reference TRBV14 and TRBJ2-2, the full variable domain reads EAGVTQFPSHSVIEKGQTVTLRCDPISGHDNLYWYRRVMGKEIKFLLHFVKESKQDESGMPNNRFLAERTGGTYSTLKVQPAELEDSGVYFCASSRTSGYTGELFFGEGSRLTVL.